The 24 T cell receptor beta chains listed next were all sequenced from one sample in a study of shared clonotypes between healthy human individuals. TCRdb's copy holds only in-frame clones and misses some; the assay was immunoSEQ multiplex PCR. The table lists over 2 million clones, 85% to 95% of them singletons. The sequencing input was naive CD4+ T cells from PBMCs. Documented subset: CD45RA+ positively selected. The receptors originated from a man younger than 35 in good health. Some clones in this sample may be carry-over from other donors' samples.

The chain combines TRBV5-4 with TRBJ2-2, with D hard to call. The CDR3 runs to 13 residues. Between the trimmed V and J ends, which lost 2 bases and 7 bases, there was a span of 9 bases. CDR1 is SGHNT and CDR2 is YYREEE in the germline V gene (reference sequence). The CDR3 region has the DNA TGTGCCAGCAGCTTACGACGAGGCGGGGAGCTGTTTTTT. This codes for CASSLRRGGELFF.

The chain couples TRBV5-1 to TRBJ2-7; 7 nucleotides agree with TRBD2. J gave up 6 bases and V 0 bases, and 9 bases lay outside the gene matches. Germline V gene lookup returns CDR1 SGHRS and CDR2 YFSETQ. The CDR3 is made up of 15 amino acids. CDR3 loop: CASSLGPAAGREQYF. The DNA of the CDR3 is TGCGCCAGCAGCTTGGGGCCCGCAGCGGGGCGCGAGCAGTACTTC.

CDR3 sequence reads: CASSLVSEANEKLFF. The CDR3 DNA sequence: TGCGCCAGCAGCTTGGTGTCAGAAGCTAATGAAAAACTGTTTTTT. The chain employs TRBV5-1 and TRBJ1-4; D unresolved. The CDR3 is 15 amino acids. The germline CDR1 and CDR2 sequences are SGHRS and YFSETQ. Trimming took 0 bases from V and 3 from J, leaving 9 bases between them.

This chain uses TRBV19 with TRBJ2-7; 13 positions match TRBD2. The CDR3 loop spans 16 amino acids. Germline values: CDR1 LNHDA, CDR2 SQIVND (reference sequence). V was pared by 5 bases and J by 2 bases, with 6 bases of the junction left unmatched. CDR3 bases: TGTGCCAGTAGTGCCCCTGGACTAGCGGGGGCCTACGAGCAGTACTTC. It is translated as CASSAPGLAGAYEQYF.

CDR3 in amino acids: CASIGGLWAFF. In DNA form, the CDR3 reads TGTGCCAGCATAGGGGGGTTGTGGGCTTTCTTT. The chain carries TRBV28 and TRBJ1-1; TRBD1 is a possible D gene (6 bases). The V and J ends lost 7 bases and 11 bases respectively, with 14 bases between them. The CDR3 has 11 residues. Germline CDR1 is MDHEN and CDR2 is SYDVKM.

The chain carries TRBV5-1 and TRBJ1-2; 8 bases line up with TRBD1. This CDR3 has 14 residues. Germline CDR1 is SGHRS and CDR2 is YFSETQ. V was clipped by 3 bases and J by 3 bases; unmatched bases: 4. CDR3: CASSWGQVDYGYTF. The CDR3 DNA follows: TGCGCCAGCAGCTGGGGACAGGTCGACTATGGCTACACCTTC.

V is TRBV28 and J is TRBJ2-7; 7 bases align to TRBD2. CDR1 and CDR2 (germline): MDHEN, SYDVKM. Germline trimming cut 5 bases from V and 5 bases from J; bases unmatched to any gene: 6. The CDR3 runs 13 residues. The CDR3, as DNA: TGTGCCAGCAGTACCCTCGGGAGGAACGAGCAGTACTTC. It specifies CASSTLGRNEQYF.

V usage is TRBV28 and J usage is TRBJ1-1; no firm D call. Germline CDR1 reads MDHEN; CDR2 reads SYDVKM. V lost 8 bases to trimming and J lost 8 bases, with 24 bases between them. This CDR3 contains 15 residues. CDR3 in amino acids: CASRLRFSGYSEAFF. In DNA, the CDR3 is TGTGCCAGCCGTCTTCGTTTTTCGGGGTACTCCGAAGCTTTCTTT. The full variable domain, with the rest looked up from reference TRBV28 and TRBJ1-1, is DVKVTQSSRYLVKRTGEKVFLECVQDMDHENMFWYRQDPGLGLRLIYFSYDVKMKEKGDIPEGYSVSREKKERFSLILESASTNQTSMYLCASRLRFSGYSEAFFGQGTRLTVV.

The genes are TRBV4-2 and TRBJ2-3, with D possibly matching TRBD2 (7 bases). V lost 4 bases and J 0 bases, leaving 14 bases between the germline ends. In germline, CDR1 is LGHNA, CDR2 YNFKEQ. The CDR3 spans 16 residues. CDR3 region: CASSRGGHSSTDTQYF. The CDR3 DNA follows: TGTGCCAGCAGCCGGGGGGGCCATTCAAGCACAGATACGCAGTATTTT.

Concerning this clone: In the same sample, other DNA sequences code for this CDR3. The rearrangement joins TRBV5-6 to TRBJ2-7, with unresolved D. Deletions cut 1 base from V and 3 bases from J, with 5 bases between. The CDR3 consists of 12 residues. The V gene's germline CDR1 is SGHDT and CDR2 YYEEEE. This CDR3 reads CASSLSVYEQYF. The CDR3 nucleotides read TGTGCCAGCAGCTTGTCGGTCTACGAGCAGTACTTC.

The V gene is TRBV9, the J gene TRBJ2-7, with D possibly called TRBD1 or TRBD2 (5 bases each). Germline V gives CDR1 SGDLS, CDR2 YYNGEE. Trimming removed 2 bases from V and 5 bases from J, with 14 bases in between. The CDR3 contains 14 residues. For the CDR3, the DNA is TGTGCCAGCAGCGTTGGGACCTTCATCCACGAGCAGTACTTC. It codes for CASSVGTFIHEQYF. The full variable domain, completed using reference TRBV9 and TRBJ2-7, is DSGVTQTPKHLITATGQRVTLRCSPRSGDLSVYWYQQSLDQGLQFLIQYYNGEERAKGNILERFSAQQFPDLHSELNLSSLELGDSALYFCASSVGTFIHEQYFGPGTRLTVT.

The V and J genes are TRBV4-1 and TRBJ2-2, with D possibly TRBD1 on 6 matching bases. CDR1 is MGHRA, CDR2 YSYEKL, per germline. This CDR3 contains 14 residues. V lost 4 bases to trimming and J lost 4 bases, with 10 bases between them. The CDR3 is CASSRTASTGELFF. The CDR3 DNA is TGCGCCAGCAGCCGGACAGCATCCACCGGGGAGCTGTTTTTT.

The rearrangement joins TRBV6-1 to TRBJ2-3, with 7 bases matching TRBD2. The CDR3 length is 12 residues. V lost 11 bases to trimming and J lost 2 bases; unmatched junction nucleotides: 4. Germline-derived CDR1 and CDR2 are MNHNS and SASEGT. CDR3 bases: TGTGCCGCGGCGGGGGACACAGATACGCAGTATTTT. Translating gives CAAAGDTDTQYF.

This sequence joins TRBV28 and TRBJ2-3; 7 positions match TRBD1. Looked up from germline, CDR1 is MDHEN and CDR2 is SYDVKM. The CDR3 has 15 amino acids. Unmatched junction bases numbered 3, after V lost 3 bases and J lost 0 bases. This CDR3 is CASSFGTASTDTQYF. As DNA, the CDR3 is TGTGCCAGCAGTTTCGGGACAGCTAGCACAGATACGCAGTATTTT.

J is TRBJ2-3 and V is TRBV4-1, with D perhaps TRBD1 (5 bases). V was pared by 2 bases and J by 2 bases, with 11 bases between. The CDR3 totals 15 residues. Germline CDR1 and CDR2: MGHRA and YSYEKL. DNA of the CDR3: TGCGCCAGCAGCCAACTCGGCAGGGACACAGATACGCAGTATTTT. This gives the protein CASSQLGRDTDTQYF.

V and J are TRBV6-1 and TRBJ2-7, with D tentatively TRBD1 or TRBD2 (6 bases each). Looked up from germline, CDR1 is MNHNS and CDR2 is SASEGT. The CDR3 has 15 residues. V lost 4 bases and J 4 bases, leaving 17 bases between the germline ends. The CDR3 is CASSGGLGGSYEQYF. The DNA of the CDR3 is TGTGCCAGCAGTGGGGGCCTCGGGGGCTCATACGAGCAGTACTTC.

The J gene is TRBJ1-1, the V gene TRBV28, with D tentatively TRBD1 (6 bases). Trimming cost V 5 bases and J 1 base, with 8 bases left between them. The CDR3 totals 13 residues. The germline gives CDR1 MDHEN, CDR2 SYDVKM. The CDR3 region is CASSQGTNTEAFF. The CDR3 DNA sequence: TGTGCCAGCAGTCAGGGGACGAACACTGAAGCTTTCTTT.

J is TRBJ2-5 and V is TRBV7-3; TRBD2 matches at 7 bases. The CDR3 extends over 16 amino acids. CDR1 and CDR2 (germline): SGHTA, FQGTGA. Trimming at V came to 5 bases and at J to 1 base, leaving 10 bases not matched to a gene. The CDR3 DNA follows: TGTGCCAGCAGCCCGGGAGGTCCAAGCACCCAAGAGACCCAGTACTTC. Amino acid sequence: CASSPGGPSTQETQYF.

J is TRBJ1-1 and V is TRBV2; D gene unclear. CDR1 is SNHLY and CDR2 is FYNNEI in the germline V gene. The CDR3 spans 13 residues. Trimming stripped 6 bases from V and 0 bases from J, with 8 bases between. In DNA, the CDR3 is TGTGCCAGCAGCGATCCGATGAACACTGAAGCTTTCTTT. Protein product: CASSDPMNTEAFF.

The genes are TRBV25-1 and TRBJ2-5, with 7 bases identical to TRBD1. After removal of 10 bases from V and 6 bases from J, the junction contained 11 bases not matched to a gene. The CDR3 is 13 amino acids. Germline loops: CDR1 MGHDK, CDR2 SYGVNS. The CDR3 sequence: CAIGPAGGKTQYF. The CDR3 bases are TGTGCCATCGGGCCGGCAGGGGGAAAGACCCAGTACTTC.

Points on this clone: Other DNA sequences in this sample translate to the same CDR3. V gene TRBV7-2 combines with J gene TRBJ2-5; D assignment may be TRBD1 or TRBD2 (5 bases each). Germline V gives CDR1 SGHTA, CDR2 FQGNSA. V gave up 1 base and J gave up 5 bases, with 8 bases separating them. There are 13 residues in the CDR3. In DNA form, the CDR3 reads TGTGCCAGCAGCTTAGGGGGCGGGGAGACCCAGTACTTC. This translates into CASSLGGGETQYF.

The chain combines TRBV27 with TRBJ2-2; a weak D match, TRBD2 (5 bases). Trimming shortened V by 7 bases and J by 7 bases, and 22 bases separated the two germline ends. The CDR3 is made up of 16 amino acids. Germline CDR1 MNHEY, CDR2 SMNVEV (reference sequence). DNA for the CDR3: TGTGCCAGCAAGTATACCCGGCCCCGGGGAAGCGGGGAGCTGTTTTTT. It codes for CASKYTRPRGSGELFF.

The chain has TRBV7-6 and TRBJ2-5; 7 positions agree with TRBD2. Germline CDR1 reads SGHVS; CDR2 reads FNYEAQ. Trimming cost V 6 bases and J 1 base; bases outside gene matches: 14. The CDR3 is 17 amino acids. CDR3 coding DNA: TGTGCCAGCAGATTGTCTGGGGGGGGGATGGGCCAAGAGACCCAGTACTTC. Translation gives CASRLSGGGMGQETQYF. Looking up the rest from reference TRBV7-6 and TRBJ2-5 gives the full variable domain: GAGVSQSPRYKVTKRGQDVALRCDPISGHVSLYWYRQALGQGPEFLTYFNYEAQQDKSGLPNDRFSAERPEGSISTLTIQRTEQRDSAMYRCASRLSGGGMGQETQYFGPGTRLLVL.

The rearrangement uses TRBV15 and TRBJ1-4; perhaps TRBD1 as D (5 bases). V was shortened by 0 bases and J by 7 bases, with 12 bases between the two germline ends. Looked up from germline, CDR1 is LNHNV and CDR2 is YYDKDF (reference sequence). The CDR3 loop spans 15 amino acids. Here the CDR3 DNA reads TGTGCCACCAGCAGAGATCTCAGGGAACGTGAAAAACTGTTTTTT. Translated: CATSRDLREREKLFF.